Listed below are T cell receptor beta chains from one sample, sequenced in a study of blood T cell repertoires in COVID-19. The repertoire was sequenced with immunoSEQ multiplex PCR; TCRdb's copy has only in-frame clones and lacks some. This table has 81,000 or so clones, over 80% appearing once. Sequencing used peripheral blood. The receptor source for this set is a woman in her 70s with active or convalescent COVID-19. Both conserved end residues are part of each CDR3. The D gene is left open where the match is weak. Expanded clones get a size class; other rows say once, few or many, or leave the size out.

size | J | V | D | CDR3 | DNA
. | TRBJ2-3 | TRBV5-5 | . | CASSLPGGADTQYF | TGTGCCAGCAGCTTGCCCGGGGGTGCAGATACGCAGTATTTT
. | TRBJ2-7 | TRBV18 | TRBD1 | CASSPTTTGQISKQYF | TGTGCCAGCTCACCGACAACGACGGGACAGATCTCTAAGCAGTACTTC
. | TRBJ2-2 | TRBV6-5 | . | CASSGFNGGELFF | TGTGCCAGCTCCGGGTTTAATGGCGGGGAGCTGTTTTTT
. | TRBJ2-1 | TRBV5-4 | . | CASSLGASSYNEQFF | TGTGCCAGCAGCTTGGGCGCTAGCTCCTACAATGAGCAGTTCTTC
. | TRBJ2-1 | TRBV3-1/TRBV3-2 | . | CASSQLNNEQFF | TGTGCCAGCAGCCAGCTAAACAATGAGCAGTTCTTC
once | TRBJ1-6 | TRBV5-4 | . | CASSPKTGEGSPLHF | TGTGCCAGCAGCCCCAAGACGGGAGAGGGCTCACCCCTCCACTTT
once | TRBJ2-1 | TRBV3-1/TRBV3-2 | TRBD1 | CASSPPYRGNSNEQFF | TGTGCCAGCAGCCCGCCTTACAGGGGGAATAGCAATGAGCAGTTCTTC
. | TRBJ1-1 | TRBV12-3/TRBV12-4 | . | CASSLPEGKAFF | TGTGCCAGCAGTTTACCGGAGGGGAAAGCTTTCTTT
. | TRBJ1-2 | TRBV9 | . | CASSVQGSGYGYTF | TGTGCCAGCAGCGTACAGGGTTCTGGCTATGGCTACACCTTC
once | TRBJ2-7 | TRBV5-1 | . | CASSRDTGGNYEQYF | TGCGCCAGCAGCAGGGACACGGGGGGAAACTACGAGCAGTACTTC
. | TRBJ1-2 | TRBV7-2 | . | CASSLDRSLYGYTF | TGTGCCAGCAGCTTAGACAGGAGTTTATATGGCTACACCTTC
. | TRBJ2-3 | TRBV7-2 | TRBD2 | CASSLAGLAPDTQYF | TGTGCCAGCAGCTTAGCAGGACTAGCCCCAGATACGCAGTATTTT
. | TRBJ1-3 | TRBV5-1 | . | CASSKGGGEIFSGNTIYF | TGCGCCAGCAGCAAAGGTGGGGGGGAAATCTTCTCTGGAAACACCATATATTTT
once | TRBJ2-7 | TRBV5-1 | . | CASSLYYEQYF | TGCGCCAGCAGCTTATACTACGAGCAGTACTTC
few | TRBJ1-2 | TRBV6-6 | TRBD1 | CASSIPSAQGVGGYTF | TGTGCCAGCAGTATACCCTCCGCCCAGGGGGTGGGTGGCTACACCTTC
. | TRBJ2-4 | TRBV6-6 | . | CASSSQSAGAIIQYF | TGTGCCAGCAGTTCCCAGTCGGCGGGGGCGATCATTCAGTACTTC
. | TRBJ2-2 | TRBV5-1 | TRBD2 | CASSRGLAAGELFF | TGCGCCAGCAGTAGGGGACTAGCCGCCGGGGAGCTGTTTTTT
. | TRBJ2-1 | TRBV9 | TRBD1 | CASSVQGASSYNEQFF | TGTGCCAGCAGCGTTCAGGGGGCCTCTTCTTACAATGAGCAGTTCTTC
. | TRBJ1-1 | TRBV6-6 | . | CASSPMNTEAFF | TGTGCCAGCTCCCCAATGAACACTGAAGCTTTCTTT
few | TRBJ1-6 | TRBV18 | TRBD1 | CASSSGTDSPLHF | TGTGCCAGCTCATCGGGGACAGACTCACCCCTCCACTTT
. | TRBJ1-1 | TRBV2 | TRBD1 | CASSEAKTGPNTEAFF | TGTGCCAGCAGTGAAGCTAAGACAGGGCCGAACACTGAAGCTTTCTTT
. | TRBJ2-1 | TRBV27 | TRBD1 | CASSQYRGQYNEQFF | TGTGCCAGCAGTCAGTACAGGGGCCAATACAATGAGCAGTTCTTC